Many counts were recorded for the clone carrying this TCR beta chain. Its antigen is as yet unknown. The source of the sample is a study of CD8+CD57+ T cells in acquired aplastic anemia. Whole-study context: When averaged, DNA from sorted CD4+ and CD8+ cells came to 3 to 3.5 ug. Some 10 million reads, on average, were obtained for CD4+ cells from healthy donors. General study findings and limits: CD8+ Simpson's diversity in patients was not significantly different from that in controls. It was found that about 31 CD8+ CDR3 sequences were shared between patients and controls.

For CDR3 and TCR beta VDJ profiling, genomic DNA was the template used. TCRdb reprocessed the reads via MiXCR and lists one record per CDR3 protein. The sample lists around 400,000 distinct CDR3 sequences; roughly 68% were seen once. Germline V gene lookup returns CDR1 KGHDR and CDR2 SFDVKD. This CDR3 spans 14 amino acids. The ends were cut back, 1 base at V and 6 bases at J, with 10 bases in the middle. The source is a human donor in good health, serving as a control. The rearrangement joins TRBV24-1 to TRBJ2-3; no reliable D call. Sequencing used sorted CD4+, CD8+, or CD8+CD57+ T cells (not recorded which) from PBMCs. The CDR3 reads CATSDFTLSDTQYF. In DNA, the CDR3 is TGTGCCACCAGTGATTTCACCCTGTCCGATACGCAGTATTTT.